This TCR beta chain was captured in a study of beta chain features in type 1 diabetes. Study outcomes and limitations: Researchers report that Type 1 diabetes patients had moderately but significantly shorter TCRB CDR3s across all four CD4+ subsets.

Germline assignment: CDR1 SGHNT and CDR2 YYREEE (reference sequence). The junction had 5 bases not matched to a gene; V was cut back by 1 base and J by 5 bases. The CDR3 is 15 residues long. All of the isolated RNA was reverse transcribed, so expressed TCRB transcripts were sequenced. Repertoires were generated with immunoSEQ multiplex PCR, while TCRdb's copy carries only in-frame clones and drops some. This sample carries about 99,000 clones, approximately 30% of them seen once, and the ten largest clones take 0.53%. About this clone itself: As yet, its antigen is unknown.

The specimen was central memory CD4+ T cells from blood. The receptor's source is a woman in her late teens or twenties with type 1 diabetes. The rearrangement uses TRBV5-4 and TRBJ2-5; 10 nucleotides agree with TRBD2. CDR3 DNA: TGTGCCAGCAGCTTGCGGCTAGCGGGAGAGGAGACCCAGTACTTC. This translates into CASSLRLAGEETQYF.